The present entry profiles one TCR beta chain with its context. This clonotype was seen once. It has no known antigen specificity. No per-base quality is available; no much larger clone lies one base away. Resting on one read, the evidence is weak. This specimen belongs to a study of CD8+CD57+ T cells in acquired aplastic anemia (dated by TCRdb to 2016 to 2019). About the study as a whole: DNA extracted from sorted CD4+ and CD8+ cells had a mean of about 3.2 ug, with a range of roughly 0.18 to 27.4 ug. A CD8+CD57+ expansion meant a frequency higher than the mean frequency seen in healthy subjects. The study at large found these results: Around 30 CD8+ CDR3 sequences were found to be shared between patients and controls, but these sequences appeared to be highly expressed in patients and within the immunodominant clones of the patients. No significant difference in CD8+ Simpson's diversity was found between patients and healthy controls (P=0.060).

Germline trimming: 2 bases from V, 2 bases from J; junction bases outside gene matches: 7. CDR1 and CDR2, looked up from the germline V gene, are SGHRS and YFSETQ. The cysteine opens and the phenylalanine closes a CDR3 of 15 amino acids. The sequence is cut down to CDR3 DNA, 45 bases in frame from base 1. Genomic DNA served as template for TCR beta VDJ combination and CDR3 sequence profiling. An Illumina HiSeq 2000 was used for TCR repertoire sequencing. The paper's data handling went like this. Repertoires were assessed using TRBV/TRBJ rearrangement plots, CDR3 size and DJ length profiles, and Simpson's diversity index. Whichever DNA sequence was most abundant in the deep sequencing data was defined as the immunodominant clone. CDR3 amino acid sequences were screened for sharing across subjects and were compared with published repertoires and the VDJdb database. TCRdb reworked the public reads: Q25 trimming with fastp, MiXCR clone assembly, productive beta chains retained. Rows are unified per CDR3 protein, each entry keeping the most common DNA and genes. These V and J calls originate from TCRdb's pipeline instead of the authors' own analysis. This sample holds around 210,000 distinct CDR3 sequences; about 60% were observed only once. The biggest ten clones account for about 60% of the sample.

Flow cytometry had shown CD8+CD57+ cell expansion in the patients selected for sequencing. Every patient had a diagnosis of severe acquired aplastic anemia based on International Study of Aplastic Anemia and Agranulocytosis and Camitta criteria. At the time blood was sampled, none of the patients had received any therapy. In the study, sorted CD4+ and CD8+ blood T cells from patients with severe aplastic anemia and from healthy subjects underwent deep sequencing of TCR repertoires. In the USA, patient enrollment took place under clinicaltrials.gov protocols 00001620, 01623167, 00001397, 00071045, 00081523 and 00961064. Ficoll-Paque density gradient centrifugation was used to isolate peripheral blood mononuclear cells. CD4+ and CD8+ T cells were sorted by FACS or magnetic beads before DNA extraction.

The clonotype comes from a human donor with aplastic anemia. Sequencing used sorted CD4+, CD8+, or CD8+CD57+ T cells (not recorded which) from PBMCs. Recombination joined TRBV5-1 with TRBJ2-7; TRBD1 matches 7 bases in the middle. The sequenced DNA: TGCGCCAGCAGCTTTGGTGAGGGGGCGCCCTACGAGCAGTACTTC. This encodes CASSFGEGAPYEQYF.